A selection of T cell receptor beta chains follows, all from one sample in a study of regulatory T cells in long-lasting Graves disease. TCRdb reprocessed the multiplex PCR reads via MiXCR and lists one record per CDR3 protein. The data contain over 450,000 distinct CDR3 sequences, roughly a fifth of them singletons. The source was peripheral blood mononuclear cells (PBMCs), collected when the disease was refractory, from a patient treated with antithyroid drugs. These receptors came from a female donor with Graves disease. Each CDR3 is given with its conserved first and last residue. A D gene is named only where the DNA matches it firmly. The listing skips clone size in some rows; elsewhere it reads once, few, many or a size class.

size: NA; D: TRBD2; J: TRBJ2-5; V: TRBV20-1; DNA: TGCAGTGCTAGCGGGTCTAGCGGGAGTGGAGAGACCCAGTACTTC; CDR3: CSASGSSGSGETQYF
size: NA; D: TRBD2; J: TRBJ2-1; V: TRBV5-6; DNA: TGTGCCAGCAGCTTGGAACTAGCGGGGGCCTACAATGAGCAGTTCTTC; CDR3: CASSLELAGAYNEQFF
size: many; D: TRBD2; J: TRBJ2-7; V: TRBV2; DNA: TGTGCCAGCACTACCCCCCCGGGACTAGCGGGCGAGCAGTACTTC; CDR3: CASTTPPGLAGEQYF
size: many; D: TRBD2; J: TRBJ2-5; V: TRBV10-3; DNA: TGTGCCTCCGCGGCGGGAGGCGAGAAGACCCAGTACTTC; CDR3: CASAAGGEKTQYF
size: many; D: NA; J: TRBJ2-2; V: TRBV12-3/TRBV12-4; DNA: TGTGCCAGCAGCCCCCTACGGAGGGCGAGCACCGGGGAGCTGTTTTTT; CDR3: CASSPLRRASTGELFF
size: many; D: NA; J: TRBJ2-7; V: TRBV11-2; DNA: TGTGCCAGCAGCTTAAGTCTGGGCTCCTACGAGCAGTACTTC; CDR3: CASSLSLGSYEQYF
size: many; D: NA; J: TRBJ1-5; V: TRBV11-2; DNA: TGTGCCAGCAGCCCTCAGGAGGATCAGCCCCAGCATTTT; CDR3: CASSPQEDQPQHF
size: many; D: TRBD1; J: TRBJ2-7; V: TRBV2; DNA: TGTGCCAGCAGTGTTGGACAGGGGGCGCGTAAGCAGTACTTC; CDR3: CASSVGQGARKQYF
size: few; D: NA; J: TRBJ2-1; V: TRBV12-3/TRBV12-4; DNA: TGTGCCAGCAGCTCCGGCGTGGGGGCCTACAATGAGCAGTTCTTC; CDR3: CASSSGVGAYNEQFF
size: NA; D: NA; J: TRBJ2-1; V: TRBV6-2/TRBV6-3; DNA: TGTGCCAGCAGTCAACTAGCAGCCCTGAGTGGTGAGCAGTTCTTC; CDR3: CASSQLAALSGEQFF
size: NA; D: NA; J: TRBJ2-1; V: TRBV7-2; DNA: TGTGCCAGCAGGATCGCGAGTGAGCAGTTCTTC; CDR3: CASRIASEQFF
size: many; D: TRBD1; J: TRBJ1-5; V: TRBV27; DNA: TGTGCCAGCAGTTTATCCCGGGTCGACAGGGGGGGTCAGCCCCAGCATTTT; CDR3: CASSLSRVDRGGQPQHF
size: NA; D: NA; J: TRBJ2-5; V: TRBV7-9; DNA: TGTGCCAGCAGCTTTCCAACAGGCCAAGAGGCCCAGTACTTC; CDR3: CASSFPTGQEAQYF
size: few; D: NA; J: TRBJ2-5; V: TRBV20-1; DNA: TGCAGTGCTAGAGATGGGGGACTTTCCCAAGAGACCCAGTACTTC; CDR3: CSARDGGLSQETQYF
size: few; D: TRBD1; J: TRBJ2-6; V: TRBV5-1; DNA: TGCGCCACCCAAAGGGGGCCGGGGGCCAACGTCCTGACTTTC; CDR3: CATQRGPGANVLTF
size: many; D: NA; J: TRBJ1-4; V: TRBV12-3/TRBV12-4; DNA: TGTGCCAGCAGTTTCGGACAGTTCTTCAATGAAAAACTGTTTTTT; CDR3: CASSFGQFFNEKLFF
size: many; D: NA; J: TRBJ1-5; V: TRBV5-1; DNA: TGCGCCAGCAGCGACGGTTCTAGCAATCAGCCCCAGCATTTT; CDR3: CASSDGSSNQPQHF
size: many; D: NA; J: TRBJ2-5; V: TRBV24-1; DNA: TGTGCCACGGGTGGAGGGTTTGGAGGGGAGACCCAGTACTTC; CDR3: CATGGGFGGETQYF
size: NA; D: NA; J: TRBJ2-7; V: TRBV7-9; DNA: TGTGCCAGCAGATTCCGGGACGGTACCTACGAGCAGTACTTC; CDR3: CASRFRDGTYEQYF
size: many; D: NA; J: TRBJ2-5; V: TRBV28; DNA: TGTGCCAGCAGTTTCCCCCCTGGACAGCGAGAGACCCAGTACTTC; CDR3: CASSFPPGQRETQYF
size: few; D: NA; J: TRBJ1-2; V: TRBV28; DNA: TGTGCCAGCAGTTTAGCCCCCATAAACTATGGCTACACCTTC; CDR3: CASSLAPINYGYTF
size: NA; D: TRBD2; J: TRBJ2-5; V: TRBV10-3; DNA: TGTGCCATCAGTGAAACTAGCGGGAGGGCCCACGAGACCCAGTACTTC; CDR3: CAISETSGRAHETQYF
size: few; D: TRBD1; J: TRBJ2-7; V: TRBV9; DNA: TGTGCCAGCAGTCCGTGGGACAGTCTTAACGAGCAGTACTTC; CDR3: CASSPWDSLNEQYF
size: NA; D: TRBD1; J: TRBJ1-1; V: TRBV3-1; DNA: TGTGCCGGCAGCGTGGACAGGGATAGGACTGAAGCTTTCTTT; CDR3: CAGSVDRDRTEAFF
size: few; D: NA; J: TRBJ2-1; V: TRBV28; DNA: TGTGCCAGCAGTTTAAGAGGGGGGTGGAACAATGAGCAGTTCTTC; CDR3: CASSLRGGWNNEQFF
size: many; D: TRBD1; J: TRBJ1-1; V: TRBV24-1; DNA: TGTGCCACCAGTGCCGACAGGGGCTCGGAAGCTTTCTTT; CDR3: CATSADRGSEAFF
size: many; D: TRBD1; J: TRBJ2-5; V: TRBV24-1; DNA: TGTGCCACCAGTGATTGGGACAGGGGGAGAGAGACCCAGTACTTC; CDR3: CATSDWDRGRETQYF
size: few; D: NA; J: TRBJ2-7; V: TRBV29-1; DNA: TGCAGCGTTGAGTGGGCGAGCTCCTACGAGCAGTACTTC; CDR3: CSVEWASSYEQYF
size: few; D: NA; J: TRBJ2-7; V: TRBV29-1; DNA: TGCAGCGTTGTAGGGGATCCCTACGAGCAGTACTTC; CDR3: CSVVGDPYEQYF
size: NA; D: NA; J: TRBJ1-2; V: TRBV9; DNA: TGTGCCAGCAGCGTAGCTCCGGGGGGGCTGAATTATGGCTACACCTTC; CDR3: CASSVAPGGLNYGYTF
size: few; D: TRBD1; J: TRBJ1-5; V: TRBV19; DNA: TGTGCCAGTAGTTCAATAACAGGGGCCCCCAGGGAGCCCCAGCATTTT; CDR3: CASSSITGAPREPQHF
size: NA; D: NA; J: TRBJ2-2; V: TRBV28; DNA: TGTGCCACCCCCTCAGACACCGGGGAGCTGTTTTTT; CDR3: CATPSDTGELFF
size: many; D: NA; J: TRBJ2-2; V: TRBV11-2; DNA: TGTGCCAGCAGGGTCACGGGGACCGGGGAGCTGTTTTTT; CDR3: CASRVTGTGELFF
size: few; D: NA; J: TRBJ2-3; V: TRBV20-1; DNA: TGCAGTGCTAGGTCCGGGGGCAGCACAGATACGCAGTATTTT; CDR3: CSARSGGSTDTQYF
size: many; D: TRBD1; J: TRBJ1-1; V: TRBV7-2; DNA: TGTGCCAGCAGCTGGACAGGGGTGGGCACTGAAGCTTTCTTT; CDR3: CASSWTGVGTEAFF
size: NA; D: NA; J: TRBJ2-7; V: TRBV20-1; DNA: TGCAGTGCTAGAGCACTAGCAAAATACGAGCAGTACTTC; CDR3: CSARALAKYEQYF
size: NA; D: TRBD1; J: TRBJ1-2; V: TRBV7-9; DNA: TGTGCCAGCAGCCAAGGGGGCGCCGGCTATGGCTACACCTTC; CDR3: CASSQGGAGYGYTF
size: NA; D: TRBD2; J: TRBJ2-3; V: TRBV27; DNA: TGTGCCAGCAGTCCCGGGACTAGCTTGGCAGATACGCAGTATTTT; CDR3: CASSPGTSLADTQYF
size: NA; D: NA; J: TRBJ2-7; V: TRBV20-1; DNA: TGCAGTGCTAGACCTTTAAGTGGAAAGTCCTACGAGCAGTACTTC; CDR3: CSARPLSGKSYEQYF
size: many; D: NA; J: TRBJ2-7; V: TRBV27; DNA: TGTGCCAGCCGAGAAAAACAGGGTCGAGTTTACGAGCAGTACTTC; CDR3: CASREKQGRVYEQYF
size: NA; D: TRBD2; J: TRBJ2-7; V: TRBV7-2; DNA: TGTGCCAGCAGTATTTCTAGCGGGAGTCTGCGCTACGAGCAGTACTTC; CDR3: CASSISSGSLRYEQYF
size: NA; D: NA; J: TRBJ2-1; V: TRBV28; DNA: TGTGCCAGCAGTTTTCAGGGGTACAATGAGCAGTTCTTC; CDR3: CASSFQGYNEQFF
size: many; D: NA; J: TRBJ1-4; V: TRBV11-2; DNA: TGTGCCAGCAGCATCGAGGCCGGTGAAAAACTGTTTTTT; CDR3: CASSIEAGEKLFF